A single TCR beta chain is shown here with its context. The entry originates in a study of lymphopenia after photon versus proton radiotherapy. CDR1 and CDR2 (germline): GTSNPN, SVGIG (reference sequence). CDR3 length: 13 amino acids. Trimming shortened V by 4 bases and J by 0 bases, and 9 bases separated the two germline ends. Here immunoSEQ multiplex PCR was the method, and the copy in TCRdb shows in-frame clones only, minus some. The table lists 20,000 or so clones, around nine tenths of them singletons. The chain couples TRBV30 to TRBJ1-1; D remains ambiguous. Sequenced here: peripheral blood, sampled from a patient treated with proton-based radiotherapy. This TCR came from a woman aged 70-85 years with pancreatic cancer. Some clones in this sample may be carry-over from other donors' samples. For the CDR3, the DNA is TGTGCCTGGAATTTGGGCGTGAACACTGAAGCTTTCTTT. Amino acids: CAWNLGVNTEAFF.